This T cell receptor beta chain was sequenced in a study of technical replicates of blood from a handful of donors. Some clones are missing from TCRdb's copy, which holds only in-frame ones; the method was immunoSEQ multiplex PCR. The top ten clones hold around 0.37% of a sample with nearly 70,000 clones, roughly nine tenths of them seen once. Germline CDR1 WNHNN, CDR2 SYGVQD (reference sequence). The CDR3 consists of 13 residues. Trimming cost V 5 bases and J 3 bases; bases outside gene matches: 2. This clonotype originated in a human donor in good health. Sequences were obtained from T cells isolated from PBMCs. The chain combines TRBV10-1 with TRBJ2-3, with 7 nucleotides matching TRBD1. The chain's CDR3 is CASSTGVTDTQYF. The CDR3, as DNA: TGCGCCAGCAGTACAGGGGTGACAGATACGCAGTATTTT.